This entry lists 5 T cell receptor beta chains sequenced from one sample in a study of shared T cell receptors in the human thymus. The assay was immunoSEQ multiplex PCR, and TCRdb's table has in-frame clones only and misses some. The repertoire includes about 540,000 clones, 70% to 80% of them detected once, and about 0.014% sits in the top ten. A further study also used this sample, focusing on human thymus T cells.

Sequencing input: thymocytes. The receptors were gathered from a boy in the first two years of life with a congenital heart defect.

This rearrangement joins TRBV29-1 to TRBJ2-7; a weak D match, TRBD2 (7 bases). Trimming took 6 bases from V and 4 from J, leaving 16 bases between them. Germline-derived CDR1 and CDR2 are SQVTM and ANQGSEA. The CDR3 totals 13 residues. The CDR3 loop is CSVKGGGIYEQYF. DNA of the CDR3: TGCAGCGTGAAAGGGGGGGGGATATACGAGCAGTACTTC.

In this sample, this clone turned up a few times. The chain joins TRBV25-1 to TRBJ2-1; 11 positions agree with TRBD2. Germline V CDR1 and CDR2: MGHDK, SYGVNS. V lost 1 base to trimming and J lost 5 bases; unmatched junction nucleotides: 7. The CDR3 loop spans 17 amino acids. The CDR3 bases are TGTGCCAGCAGTGAATCCCCACTAGCGGGAGTGGACAATGAGCAGTTCTTC. It is translated as CASSESPLAGVDNEQFF.

This clone was seen a few times. The genes are TRBV4-1 and TRBJ2-1; D is possibly TRBD1 (7 bases). The CDR3 runs to 17 residues. V dropped 0 bases and J dropped 5 bases, with 17 bases sitting between them. Germline V lookup: CDR1 MGHRA, CDR2 YSYEKL. This CDR3 reads CASSQDGFRGDNNEQFF. CDR3 DNA sequence: TGCGCCAGCAGCCAAGATGGGTTCAGGGGGGACAACAATGAGCAGTTCTTC.

The chain joins TRBV12-1 to TRBJ2-1; TRBD2 is the table's D call and was not checked against the DNA. TRBV12-1 is an annotated pseudogene. The CDR3 extends over 15 amino acids. The CDR3 spells CASSPPTARGGEQFF. DNA for the CDR3: TGTGCCAGCAGCCCTCCTACAGCGAGGGGGGGTGAGCAGTTCTTC.

The rearrangement uses TRBV5-4 and TRBJ1-1; D perhaps matches TRBD1 (5 bases). V lost 7 bases and J lost 8, with 21 bases in between. Looked up from germline, CDR1 is SGHNT and CDR2 is YYREEE (reference sequence). The CDR3 runs 14 residues. CDR3 nucleotide sequence: TGTGCCAGCCTCGCCGAGGTTAGGGGCGCCGAAGCTTTCTTT. As protein: CASLAEVRGAEAFF.